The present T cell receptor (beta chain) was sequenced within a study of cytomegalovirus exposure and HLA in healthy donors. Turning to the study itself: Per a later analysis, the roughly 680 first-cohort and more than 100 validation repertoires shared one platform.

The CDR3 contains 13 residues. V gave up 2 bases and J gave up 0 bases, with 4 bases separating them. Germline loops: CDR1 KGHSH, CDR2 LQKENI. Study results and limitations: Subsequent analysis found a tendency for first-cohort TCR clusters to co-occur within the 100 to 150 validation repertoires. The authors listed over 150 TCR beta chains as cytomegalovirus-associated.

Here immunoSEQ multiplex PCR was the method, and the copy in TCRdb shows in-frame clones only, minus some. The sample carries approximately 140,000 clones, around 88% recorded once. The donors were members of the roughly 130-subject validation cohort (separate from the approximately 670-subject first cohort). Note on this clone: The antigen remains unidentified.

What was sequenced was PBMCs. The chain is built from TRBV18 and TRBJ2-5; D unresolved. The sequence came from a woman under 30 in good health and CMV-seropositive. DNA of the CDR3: TGTGCCAGCTCACCAGCTAACCAAGAGACCCAGTACTTC. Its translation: CASSPANQETQYF.